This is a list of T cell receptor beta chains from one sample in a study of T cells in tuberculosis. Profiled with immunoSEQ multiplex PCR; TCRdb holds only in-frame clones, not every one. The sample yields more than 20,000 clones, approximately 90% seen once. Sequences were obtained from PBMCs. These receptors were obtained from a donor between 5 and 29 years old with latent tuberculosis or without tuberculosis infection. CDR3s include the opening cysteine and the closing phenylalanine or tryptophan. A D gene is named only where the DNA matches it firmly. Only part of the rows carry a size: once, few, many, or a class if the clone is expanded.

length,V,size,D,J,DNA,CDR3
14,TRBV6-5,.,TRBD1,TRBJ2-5,TGTGCCAGCAGTTTACCTGGACAGGGAGAGACCCAGTACTTC,CASSLPGQGETQYF
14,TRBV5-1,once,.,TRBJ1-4,TGCGCCAGCAGCTTAGGGGCTTCAAATGAAAAACTGTTTTTT,CASSLGASNEKLFF
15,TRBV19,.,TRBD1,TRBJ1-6,TGTGCCAGTAGTGCGGACAGGGCTAGAAATTCACCCCTCCACTTT,CASSADRARNSPLHF
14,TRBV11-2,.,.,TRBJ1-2,TGTGCCAGCAGCCCGCCCGGAGGTTGGGATGGCTACACCTTC,CASSPPGGWDGYTF
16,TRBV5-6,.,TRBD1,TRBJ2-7,TGTGCCAGCAGCGACGTTCCGGGACAGACAACCTACGAGCAGTACTTC,CASSDVPGQTTYEQYF
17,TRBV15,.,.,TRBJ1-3,TGTGCCACCAGCAGAGATCGGGCAGGGTACTCTGGAAACACCATATATTTT,CATSRDRAGYSGNTIYF
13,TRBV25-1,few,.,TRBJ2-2,TGTGCCAGCAGTTCCGGGGGCACCGGGGAGCTGTTTTTT,CASSSGGTGELFF
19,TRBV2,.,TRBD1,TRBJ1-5,TGTGCCAGCAGTGGCCCGGGACAGGGCGACTGGGGGAGCAATCAGCCCCAGCATTTT,CASSGPGQGDWGSNQPQHF
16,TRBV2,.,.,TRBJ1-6,TGTGCCAGCAAGGGGCCTGGTGACCTATATAATTCACCCCTCCACTTT,CASKGPGDLYNSPLHF
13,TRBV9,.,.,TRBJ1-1,TGTGCCAGCAGCGTAGTCCGGGGCACTGAAGCTTTCTTT,CASSVVRGTEAFF
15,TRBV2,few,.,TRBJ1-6,TGTGCCAGCACCTCCCGGGACACAAATAATTCACCCCTCCACTTT,CASTSRDTNNSPLHF
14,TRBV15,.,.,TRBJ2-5,TGTGCCACCAGCAGAGATCGAGGGAAAGAGACCCAGTACTTC,CATSRDRGKETQYF
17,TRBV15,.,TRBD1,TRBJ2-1,TGTGCCACCAGCACCCCAGGGGGCCTGAGCTCCTACAATGAGCAGTTCTTC,CATSTPGGLSSYNEQFF
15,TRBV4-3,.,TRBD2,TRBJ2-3,TGCGCCAGCAGTCGCGGACTAGCACAAGGAGATACGCAGTATTTT,CASSRGLAQGDTQYF
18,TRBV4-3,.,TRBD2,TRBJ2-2,TGCGCCAGCAGCCAAGTAGTACTAGCGGGGGGGAACACCGGGGAGCTGTTTTTT,CASSQVVLAGGNTGELFF
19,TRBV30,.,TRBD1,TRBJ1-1,TGTGCCTGGAGTCATATAACAGGGGGCCTATCGCACATGAACACTGAAGCTTTCTTT,CAWSHITGGLSHMNTEAFF
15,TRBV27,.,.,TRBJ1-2,TGTGCCAGCAGCCCGACAGGAGGCGGGTTCTATGGCTACACCTTC,CASSPTGGGFYGYTF
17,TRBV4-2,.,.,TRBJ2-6,TGTGCCAGCAGCCAAGGACAGGACCTCTCTGGGGCCAACGTCCTGACTTTC,CASSQGQDLSGANVLTF
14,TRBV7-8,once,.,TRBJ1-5,TGTGCCAGCAGCTTGTACGGGGGGAATCAGCCCCAGCATTTT,CASSLYGGNQPQHF
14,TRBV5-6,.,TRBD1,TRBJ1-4,TGTGCCAGCAGCCTCGGGACAGGGGTCGAAAAACTGTTTTTT,CASSLGTGVEKLFF
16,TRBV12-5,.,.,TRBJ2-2,TGTGCTAGTGGTTTGGTATGGGGCTCGAACACCGGGGAGCTGTTTTTT,CASGLVWGSNTGELFF
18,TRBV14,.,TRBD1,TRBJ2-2,TGTGCCAGCAGCCACACCAGGACAGGGACTTTGAACACCGGGGAGCTGTTTTTT,CASSHTRTGTLNTGELFF
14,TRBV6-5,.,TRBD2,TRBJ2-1,TGTGCCAGCAGGTCGGGGGGGACCTACAATGAGCAGTTCTTC,CASRSGGTYNEQFF
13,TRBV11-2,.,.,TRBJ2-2,TGTGCCAGCAGCTCCTCCCTGACCGGGGAGCTGTTTTTT,CASSSSLTGELFF
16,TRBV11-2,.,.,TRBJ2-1,TGTGCCAGCAGCTTAGATGGGCAGGGGTGGTTCAATGAGCAGTTCTTC,CASSLDGQGWFNEQFF
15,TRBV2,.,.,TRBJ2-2,TGTGCCAGCAGTGACGGGCTAGCGCCCACCGGGGAGCTGTTTTTT,CASSDGLAPTGELFF
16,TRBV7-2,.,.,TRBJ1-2,TGTGCCAGCAGCTTAGCCCTAGGCGCGGAGTACTATGGCTACACCTTC,CASSLALGAEYYGYTF
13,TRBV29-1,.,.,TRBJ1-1,TGCAGCGTTGGACAGGTGTTGAACACTGAAGCTTTCTTT,CSVGQVLNTEAFF
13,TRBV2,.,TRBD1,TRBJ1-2,TGTGCCAGCAGTGAGAACAGGGGATGGGGCTACACCTTC,CASSENRGWGYTF
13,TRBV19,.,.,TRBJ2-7,TGTGCCAGTAGTATACTTCAGGGCTACGAGCAGTACTTC,CASSILQGYEQYF
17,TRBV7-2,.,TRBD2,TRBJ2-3,TGTGCCAGCAGCCTCTCAGGACTAGCGGGGGGACAAGATACGCAGTATTTT,CASSLSGLAGGQDTQYF
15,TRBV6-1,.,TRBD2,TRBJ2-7,TGTGCCAGCAGGGGGACTAGCGTTTTCTCCTACGAGCAGTACTTC,CASRGTSVFSYEQYF
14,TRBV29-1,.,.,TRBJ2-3,TGCAGCGTTGAGGACCTAAGGGGAACAGATACGCAGTATTTT,CSVEDLRGTDTQYF
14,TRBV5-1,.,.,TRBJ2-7,TGCGCCAGCAGCTTGGGTTTGGGGCACAACGAGCAGTACTTC,CASSLGLGHNEQYF
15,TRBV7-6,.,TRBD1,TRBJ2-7,TGTGCCAGCAGCTCCCTACCAGGGGGCCGGTACGAGCAGTACTTC,CASSSLPGGRYEQYF
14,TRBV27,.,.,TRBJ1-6,TGTGCCACTGCGTGGGGGGGTAGGAATTCACCCCTCCACTTT,CATAWGGRNSPLHF
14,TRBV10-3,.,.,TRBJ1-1,TGTGCCATCATGAGGGACACCCTGAACACTGAAGCTTTCTTT,CAIMRDTLNTEAFF
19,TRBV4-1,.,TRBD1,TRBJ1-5,TGCGCCAGCAGCCAAGAGTTAGGGACAGGGGGCTCGAGCAATCAGCCCCAGCATTTT,CASSQELGTGGSSNQPQHF
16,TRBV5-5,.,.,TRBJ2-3,TGTGCCAGCCGTCCAAGGTCGGGGGTAATTGCAGATACGCAGTATTTT,CASRPRSGVIADTQYF
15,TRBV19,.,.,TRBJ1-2,TGTGCCAGTAGTATAAGACAGGAAGTATACTATGGCTACACCTTC,CASSIRQEVYYGYTF
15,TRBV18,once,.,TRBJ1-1,TGTGCCAGCTCACCTTCCTCTACAGGAGACACTGAAGCTTTCTTT,CASSPSSTGDTEAFF
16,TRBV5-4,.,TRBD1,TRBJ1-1,TGTGCCAGCAGTTCCGGCGGCACAGGGGAATTCACTGAAGCTTTCTTT,CASSSGGTGEFTEAFF
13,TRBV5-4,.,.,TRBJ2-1,TGTGCCAGTAGATCTCGGGACTCCCTTATTCTGTTCTTC,CASRSRDSLILFF
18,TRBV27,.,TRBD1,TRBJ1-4,TGTGCCAGCAGTCCGGGACAGCCCTGGACTGCAACTAATGAAAAACTGTTTTTT,CASSPGQPWTATNEKLFF
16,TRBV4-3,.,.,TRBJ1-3,TGCGCCAGCAGCCAAAACTCAGGAGGGCCTGGAAACACCATATATTTT,CASSQNSGGPGNTIYF
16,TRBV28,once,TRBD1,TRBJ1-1,TGTGCCAGCAGTCCGAGGACAGGGTTGGTCTTCACTGAAGCTTTCTTT,CASSPRTGLVFTEAFF
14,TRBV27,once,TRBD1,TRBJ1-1,TGTGCCAGCAGTAGGGGACAGATGAACACTGAAGCTTTCTTT,CASSRGQMNTEAFF
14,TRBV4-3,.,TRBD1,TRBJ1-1,TGCGCCAGCAGCCATGACAGGGGGTCCACTGAAGCTTTCTTT,CASSHDRGSTEAFF
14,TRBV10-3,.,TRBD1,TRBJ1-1,TGTGCCATCAGCCAGGGACAGGGTTGGGCTGAAGCTTTCTTT,CAISQGQGWAEAFF
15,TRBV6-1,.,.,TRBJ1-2,TGTGCCAGCAGTGAAGGTCCGGGAGGAAACTATGGCTACACCTTC,CASSEGPGGNYGYTF
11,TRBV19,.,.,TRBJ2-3,TGTGCCAGCCGAACAGGGGATACGCAGTATTTT,CASRTGDTQYF
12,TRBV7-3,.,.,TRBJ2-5,TGTGCCAGCAGCTTAAGCGCGGAGACCCAGTACTTC,CASSLSAETQYF
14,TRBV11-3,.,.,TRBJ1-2,TGTGCCAGCAGCTCTCCGGGAGCACACTATGGCTACACCTTC,CASSSPGAHYGYTF